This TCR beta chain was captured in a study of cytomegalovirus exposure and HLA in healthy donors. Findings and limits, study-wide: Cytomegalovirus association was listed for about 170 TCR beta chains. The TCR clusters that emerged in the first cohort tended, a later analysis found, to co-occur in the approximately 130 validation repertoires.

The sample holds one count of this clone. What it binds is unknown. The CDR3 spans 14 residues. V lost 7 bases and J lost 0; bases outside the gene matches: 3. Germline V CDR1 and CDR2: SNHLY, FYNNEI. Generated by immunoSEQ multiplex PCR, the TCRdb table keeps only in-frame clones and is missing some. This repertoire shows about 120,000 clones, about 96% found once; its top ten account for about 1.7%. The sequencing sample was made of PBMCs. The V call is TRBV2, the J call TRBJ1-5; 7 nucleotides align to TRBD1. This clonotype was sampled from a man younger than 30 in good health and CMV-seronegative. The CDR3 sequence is CASTGGSSNQPQHF. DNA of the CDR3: TGTGCCAGCACAGGGGGAAGTAGCAATCAGCCCCAGCATTTT.